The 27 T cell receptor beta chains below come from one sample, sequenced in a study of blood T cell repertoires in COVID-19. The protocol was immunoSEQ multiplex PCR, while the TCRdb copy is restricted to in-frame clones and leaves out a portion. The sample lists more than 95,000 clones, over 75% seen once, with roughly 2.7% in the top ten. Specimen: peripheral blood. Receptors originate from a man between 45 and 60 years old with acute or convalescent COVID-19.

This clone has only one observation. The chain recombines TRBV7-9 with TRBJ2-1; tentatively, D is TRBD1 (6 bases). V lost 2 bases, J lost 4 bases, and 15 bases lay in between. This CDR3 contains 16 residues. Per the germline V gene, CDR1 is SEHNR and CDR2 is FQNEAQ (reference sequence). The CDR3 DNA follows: TGTGCCAGCAGCTTATGGAGGACAGCAAAGTACAATGAGCAGTTCTTC. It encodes CASSLWRTAKYNEQFF. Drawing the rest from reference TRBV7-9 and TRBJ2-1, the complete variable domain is DTGVSQNPRHKITKRGQNVTFRCDPISEHNRLYWYRQTLGQGPEFLTYFQNEAQLEKSRLLSDRFSAERPKGSFSTLEIQRTEQGDSAMYLCASSLWRTAKYNEQFFGPGTRLTVL.

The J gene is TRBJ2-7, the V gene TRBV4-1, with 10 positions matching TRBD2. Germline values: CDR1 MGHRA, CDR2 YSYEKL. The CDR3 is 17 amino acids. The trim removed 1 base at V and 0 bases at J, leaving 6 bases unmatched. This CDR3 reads CASSQVVRTSGSYEQYF. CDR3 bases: TGCGCCAGCAGCCAAGTCGTAAGGACTAGCGGCTCCTACGAGCAGTACTTC.

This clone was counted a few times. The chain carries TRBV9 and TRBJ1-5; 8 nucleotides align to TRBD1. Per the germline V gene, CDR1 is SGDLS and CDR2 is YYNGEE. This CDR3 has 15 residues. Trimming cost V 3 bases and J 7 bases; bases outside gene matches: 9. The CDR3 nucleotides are TGTGCCAGCAGCGGAACCGGGACAGGCGAACAGCCCCAGCATTTT. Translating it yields CASSGTGTGEQPQHF.

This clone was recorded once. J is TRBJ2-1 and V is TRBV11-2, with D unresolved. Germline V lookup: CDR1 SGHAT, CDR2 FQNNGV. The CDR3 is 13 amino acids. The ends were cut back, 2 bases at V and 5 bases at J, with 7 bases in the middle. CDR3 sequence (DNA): TGTGCCAGCAGCTTAAACTCTCACAATGAGCAGTTCTTC. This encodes CASSLNSHNEQFF.

The DNA of the CDR3 is TGTGCCAGCAGCGTAGCAACTAGCGGGTTATACAATGAGCAGTTCTTC. It codes for CASSVATSGLYNEQFF. This chain connects TRBV9 to TRBJ2-1; 9 bases match TRBD2. The CDR3 consists of 16 residues. J gave up 4 bases and V 0 bases, and 5 bases lay outside the gene matches. CDR1 is SGDLS, CDR2 YYNGEE, per germline.

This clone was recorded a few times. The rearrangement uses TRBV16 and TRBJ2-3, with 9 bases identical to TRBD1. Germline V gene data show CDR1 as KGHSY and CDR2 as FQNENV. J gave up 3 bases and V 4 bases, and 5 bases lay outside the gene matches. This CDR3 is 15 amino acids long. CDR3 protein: CASSPGTGSTDTQYF. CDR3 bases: TGTGCCAGCAGCCCTGGGACAGGGTCTACAGATACGCAGTATTTT.

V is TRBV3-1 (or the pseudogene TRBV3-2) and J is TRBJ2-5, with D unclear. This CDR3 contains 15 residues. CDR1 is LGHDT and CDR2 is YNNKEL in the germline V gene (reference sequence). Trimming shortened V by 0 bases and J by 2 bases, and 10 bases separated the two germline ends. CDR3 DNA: TGTGCCAGCAGCCAAGATCTCGGGTTACAAGAGACCCAGTACTTC. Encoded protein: CASSQDLGLQETQYF.

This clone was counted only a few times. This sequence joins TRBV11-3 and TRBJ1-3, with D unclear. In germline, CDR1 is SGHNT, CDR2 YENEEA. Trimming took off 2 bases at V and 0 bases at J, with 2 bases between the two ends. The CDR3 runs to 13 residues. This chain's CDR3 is CASSLRSGNTIYF. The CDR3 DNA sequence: TGTGCCAGCAGCTTACGCTCTGGAAACACCATATATTTT.

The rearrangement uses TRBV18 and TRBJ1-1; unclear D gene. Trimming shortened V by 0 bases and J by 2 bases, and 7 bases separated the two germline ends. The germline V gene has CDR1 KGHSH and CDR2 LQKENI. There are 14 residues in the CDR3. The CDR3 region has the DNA TGTGCCAGCTCACCACCGGCAGTCAACACTGAAGCTTTCTTT. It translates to CASSPPAVNTEAFF. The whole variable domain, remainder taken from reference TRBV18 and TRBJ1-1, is NAGVMQNPRHLVRRRGQEARLRCSPMKGHSHVYWYRQLPEEGLKFMVYLQKENIIDESGMPKERFSAEFPKEGPSILRIQQVVRGDSAAYFCASSPPAVNTEAFFGQGTRLTVV.

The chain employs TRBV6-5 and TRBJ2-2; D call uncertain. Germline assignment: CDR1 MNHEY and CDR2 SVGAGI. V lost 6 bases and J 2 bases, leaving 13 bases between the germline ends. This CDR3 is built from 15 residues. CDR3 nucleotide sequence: TGTGCCAGCAGCCGGCCGGCGGAAAACACCGGGGAGCTGTTTTTT. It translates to CASSRPAENTGELFF.

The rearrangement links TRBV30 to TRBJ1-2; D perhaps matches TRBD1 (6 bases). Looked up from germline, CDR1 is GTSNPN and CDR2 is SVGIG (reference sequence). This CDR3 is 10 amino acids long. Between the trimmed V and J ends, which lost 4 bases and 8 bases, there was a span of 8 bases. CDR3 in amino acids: CAWMGAGYTF. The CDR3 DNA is TGTGCCTGGATGGGGGCGGGCTACACCTTC.

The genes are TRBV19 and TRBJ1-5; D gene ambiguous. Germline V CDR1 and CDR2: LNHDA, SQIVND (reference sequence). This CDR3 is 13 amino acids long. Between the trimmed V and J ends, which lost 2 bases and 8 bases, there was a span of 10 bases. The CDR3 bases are TGTGCCAGTAGTATACCGGGTGGAAAGCCCCAGCATTTT. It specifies CASSIPGGKPQHF.

In DNA, the CDR3 is TGCGCCAGCAGCTTCGGGACTAGGAGTGGCGAGCAGTTCTTC. Translating it yields CASSFGTRSGEQFF. V is TRBV5-1 and J is TRBJ2-1; 8 nucleotides agree with TRBD2. CDR1 is SGHRS, CDR2 YFSETQ, per germline. V shed 2 bases and J 10 bases; nucleotides not matched to a gene: 8. The CDR3 covers 14 residues.

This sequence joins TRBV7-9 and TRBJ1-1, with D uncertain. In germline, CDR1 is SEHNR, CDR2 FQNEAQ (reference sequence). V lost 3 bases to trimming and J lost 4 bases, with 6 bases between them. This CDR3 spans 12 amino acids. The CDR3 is CASSFTSTEAFF. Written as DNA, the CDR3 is TGTGCCAGCAGCTTCACCAGCACTGAAGCTTTCTTT.

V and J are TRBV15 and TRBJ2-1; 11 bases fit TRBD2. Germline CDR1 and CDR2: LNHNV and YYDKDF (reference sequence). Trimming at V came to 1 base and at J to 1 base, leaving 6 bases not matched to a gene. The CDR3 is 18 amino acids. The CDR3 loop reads CATSRALAGAGSYNEQFF. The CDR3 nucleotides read TGTGCCACCAGCAGAGCACTAGCGGGAGCCGGGTCCTACAATGAGCAGTTCTTC.

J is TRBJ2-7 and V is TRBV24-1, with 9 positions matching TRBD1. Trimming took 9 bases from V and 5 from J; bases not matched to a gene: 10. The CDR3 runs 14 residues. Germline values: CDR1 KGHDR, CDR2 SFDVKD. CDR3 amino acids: CATRRGTGFNEQYF. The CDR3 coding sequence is TGTGCCACCCGTCGTGGGACAGGGTTTAACGAGCAGTACTTC.

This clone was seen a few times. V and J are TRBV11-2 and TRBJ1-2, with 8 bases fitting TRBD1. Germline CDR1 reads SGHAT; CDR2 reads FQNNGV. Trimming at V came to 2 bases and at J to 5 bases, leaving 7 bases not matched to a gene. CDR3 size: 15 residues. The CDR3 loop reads CASSLQGAEGYGYTF. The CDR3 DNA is TGTGCCAGCAGCTTACAGGGGGCTGAAGGATATGGCTACACCTTC.

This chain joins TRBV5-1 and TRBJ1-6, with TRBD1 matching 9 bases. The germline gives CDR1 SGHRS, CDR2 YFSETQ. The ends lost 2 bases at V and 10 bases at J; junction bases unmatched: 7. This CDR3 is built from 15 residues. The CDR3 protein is CASSLVTGGGSPLHF. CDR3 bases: TGCGCCAGCAGCTTAGTGACAGGGGGAGGGTCACCCCTCCACTTT.

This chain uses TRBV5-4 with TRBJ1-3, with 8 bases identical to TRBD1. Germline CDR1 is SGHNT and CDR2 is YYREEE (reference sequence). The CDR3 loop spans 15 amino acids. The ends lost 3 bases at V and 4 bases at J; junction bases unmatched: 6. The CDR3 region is CASSYGQGAGNTIYF. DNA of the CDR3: TGTGCCAGCAGCTATGGACAGGGAGCGGGAAACACCATATATTTT. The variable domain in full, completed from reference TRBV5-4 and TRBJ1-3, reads ETGVTQSPTHLIKTRGQQVTLRCSSQSGHNTVSWYQQALGQGPQFIFQYYREEENGRGNFPPRFSGLQFPNYSSELNVNALELDDSALYLCASSYGQGAGNTIYFGEGSWLTVV.

The CDR3 bases are TGTGCCAGTATGCAGGGGGGCGGGGAGCTGTTTTTT. This codes for CASMQGGGELFF. V is TRBV27 and J is TRBJ2-2; weak D call: TRBD1 (7 bases). CDR1 and CDR2 from the germline V gene are MNHEY and SMNVEV (reference sequence). The CDR3 has 12 amino acids. Trimming stripped 9 bases from V and 7 bases from J, with 12 bases between.

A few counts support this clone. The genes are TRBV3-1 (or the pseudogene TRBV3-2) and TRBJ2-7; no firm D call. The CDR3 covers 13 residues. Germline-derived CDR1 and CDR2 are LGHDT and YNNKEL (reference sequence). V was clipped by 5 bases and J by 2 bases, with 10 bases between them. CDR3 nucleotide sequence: TGTGCCAGCAGCGTCCCCCCAGCCTACGAGCAGTACTTC. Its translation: CASSVPPAYEQYF.

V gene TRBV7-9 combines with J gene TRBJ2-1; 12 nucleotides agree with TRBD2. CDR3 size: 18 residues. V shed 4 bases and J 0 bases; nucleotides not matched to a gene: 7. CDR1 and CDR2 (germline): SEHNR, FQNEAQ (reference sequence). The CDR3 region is CASSSGLAGDSSYNEQFF. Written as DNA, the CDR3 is TGTGCCAGCAGCTCGGGACTAGCGGGCGATAGCTCCTACAATGAGCAGTTCTTC.

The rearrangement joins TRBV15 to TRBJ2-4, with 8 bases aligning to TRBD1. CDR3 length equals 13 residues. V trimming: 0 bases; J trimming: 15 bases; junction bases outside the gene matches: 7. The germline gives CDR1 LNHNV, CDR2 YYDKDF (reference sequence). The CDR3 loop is CATSREGDRGGYF. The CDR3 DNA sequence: TGTGCCACCAGCAGAGAGGGAGACAGGGGAGGGTACTTC.

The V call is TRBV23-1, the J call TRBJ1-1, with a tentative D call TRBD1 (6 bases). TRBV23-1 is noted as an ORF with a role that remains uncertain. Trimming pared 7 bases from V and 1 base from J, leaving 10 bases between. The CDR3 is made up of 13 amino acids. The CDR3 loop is CASTNRANTEAFF. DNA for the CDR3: TGCGCCAGCACAAACAGGGCGAACACTGAAGCTTTCTTT.

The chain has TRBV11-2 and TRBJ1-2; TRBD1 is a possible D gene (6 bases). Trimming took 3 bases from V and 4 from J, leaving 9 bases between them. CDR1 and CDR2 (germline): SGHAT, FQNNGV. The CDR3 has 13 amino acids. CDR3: CASSLNRVYGYTF. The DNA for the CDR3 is TGTGCCAGCAGCTTGAACAGGGTCTATGGCTACACCTTC.

The CDR3, as DNA: TGTGCCAGCAGCTTAGGGGACAGGAGGAACACTGAAGCTTTCTTT. It specifies CASSLGDRRNTEAFF. The chain has TRBV7-3 and TRBJ1-1; the match to TRBD1 covers 8 bases. Germline CDR1 is SGHTA and CDR2 is FQGTGA. Trimming removed 2 bases from V and 1 base from J; junction bases left unmatched: 3. The CDR3 extends over 15 amino acids. Filled out from reference TRBV7-3 and TRBJ1-1, the complete variable domain reads GAGVSQTPSNKVTEKGKYVELRCDPISGHTALYWYRQSLGQGPEFLIYFQGTGAADDSGLPNDRFFAVRPEGSVSTLKIQRTERGDSAVYLCASSLGDRRNTEAFFGQGTRLTVV.

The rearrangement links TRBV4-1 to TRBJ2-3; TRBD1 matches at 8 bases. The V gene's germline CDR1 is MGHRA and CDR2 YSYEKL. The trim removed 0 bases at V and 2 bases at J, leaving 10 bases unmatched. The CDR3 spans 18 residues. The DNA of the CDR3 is TGCGCCAGCAGCCAAGATAGGGCAGGACAGGGCCTCACAGATACGCAGTATTTT. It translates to CASSQDRAGQGLTDTQYF.